The clone carrying this TCR beta chain showed up many times. Its target is not known. These data originate in a study of T cells in Graves' hyperthyroidism and ophthalmopathy. Overall study findings and caveats: Blood also carried most thyroid clonotypes expanded above 0.001. Ophthalmopathy was separated from stable hyperthyroidism by a 13 V-J model.

Amplification of TCR beta CDR3 regions was performed using RNA transcripts as template. First-round RT-PCR of the TCR CDR3 relied on the HTBI primer set. MiXCR, run by TCRdb on the multiplex PCR reads, gives a single entry per CDR3 protein. Of 400,000 to 500,000 distinct CDR3 sequences listed, approximately 13% are singletons. The germline V gene encodes CDR1 LNHDA and CDR2 SQIVND (reference sequence). Trimming took 6 bases from V and 1 from J; bases not matched to a gene: 9. This CDR3 is 16 amino acids long. Uncontrolled infection, other autoimmune disease, pregnancy or lactation barred patients from enrollment. In making diagnoses, clinical symptoms, serum thyroxine and TRAb, thyroid ultrasound and orbital computed tomography were all used.

The gene calls are TRBV19 and TRBJ2-7, with TRBD2 identical over 10 bases. The sequence derives from a woman aged 18-29 years with Graves' hyperthyroidism. Sequenced: blood. The CDR3 sequence: CASSPPTSGISYEQYF. CDR3 nucleotide sequence: TGTGCCAGTAGCCCACCCACTAGCGGGATTTCCTACGAGCAGTACTTC.